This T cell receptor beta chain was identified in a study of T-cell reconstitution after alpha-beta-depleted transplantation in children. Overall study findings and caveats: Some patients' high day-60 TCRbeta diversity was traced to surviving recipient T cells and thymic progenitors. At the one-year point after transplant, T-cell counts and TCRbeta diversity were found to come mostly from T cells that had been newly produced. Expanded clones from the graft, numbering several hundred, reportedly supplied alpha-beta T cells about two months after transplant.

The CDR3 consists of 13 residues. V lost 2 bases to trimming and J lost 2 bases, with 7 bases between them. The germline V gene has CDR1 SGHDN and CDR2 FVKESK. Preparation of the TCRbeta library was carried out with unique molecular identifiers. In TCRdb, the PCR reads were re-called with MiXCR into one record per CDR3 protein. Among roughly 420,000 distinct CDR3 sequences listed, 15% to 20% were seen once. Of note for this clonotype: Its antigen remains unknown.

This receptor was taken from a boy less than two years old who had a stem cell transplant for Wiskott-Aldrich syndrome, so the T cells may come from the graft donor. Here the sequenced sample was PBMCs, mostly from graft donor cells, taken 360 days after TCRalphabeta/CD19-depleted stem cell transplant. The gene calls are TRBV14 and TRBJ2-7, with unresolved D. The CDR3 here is CASSQNLPYEQYF. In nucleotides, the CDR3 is TGTGCCAGCAGCCAAAATTTACCCTACGAGCAGTACTTC.